These 16 T cell receptor beta chains originate from one sample sequenced in a study of blood T cell repertoires in COVID-19. Assay used: immunoSEQ multiplex PCR; TCRdb lists only in-frame clones, some missing. Seen here are about 220,000 clones, about 91% observed once, and the top ten hold about 14%. The sample taken for sequencing was PBMCs or T cells enriched from blood (not recorded which). Receptors were obtained from a woman between 45 and 60 years old with acute COVID-19.

This clone was observed once. The chain joins TRBV28 to TRBJ2-2; D is ambiguous. V lost 8 bases, J lost 3 bases, and 13 bases lay in between. CDR1 MDHEN and CDR2 SYDVKM come from the germline V gene. The CDR3 is 14 residues long. Here the CDR3 DNA reads TGTGCCAGCCGCAGGCAGGCAGACACCGGGGAGCTGTTTTTT. It codes for CASRRQADTGELFF.

The chain has TRBV7-3 and TRBJ2-1; 10 bases map to TRBD2. The CDR3 has 17 amino acids. Trimming at V came to 0 bases and at J to 6 bases, leaving 8 bases not matched to a gene. Germline CDR1 SGHTA, CDR2 FQGTGA. DNA of the CDR3: TGTGCCAGCAGCTTAACGATAGGGGCTAGCGGGAGCAATGAGCAGTTCTTC. Protein: CASSLTIGASGSNEQFF. The full variable domain, rest sourced from reference TRBV7-3 and TRBJ2-1, is GAGVSQTPSNKVTEKGKYVELRCDPISGHTALYWYRQSLGQGPEFLIYFQGTGAADDSGLPNDRFFAVRPEGSVSTLKIQRTERGDSAVYLCASSLTIGASGSNEQFFGPGTRLTVL.

The chain combines TRBV7-8 with TRBJ1-5; the D gene is possibly TRBD1 (5 bases). V was clipped by 1 base and J by 9 bases, with 16 bases between them. Germline V gene lookup returns CDR1 SGHVS and CDR2 FQNEAQ. The CDR3 is 15 residues long. CDR3 coding DNA: TGTGCCAGCAGCTTAGGTGCTCGGGGGGGGAGGCCCCAGCATTTT. It encodes CASSLGARGGRPQHF.

The gene calls are TRBV11-2 and TRBJ2-3; 13 nucleotides match TRBD2. The V segment lost 0 bases and the J segment 2 bases; nucleotides outside the gene matches: 8. The CDR3 has 19 residues. CDR1 is SGHAT, CDR2 FQNNGV, per germline. CDR3 loop: CASSLDRGLAGLLTDTQYF. Written as DNA, the CDR3 is TGTGCCAGCAGCTTAGATAGGGGACTAGCGGGATTACTCACAGATACGCAGTATTTT.

V is TRBV7-9 and J is TRBJ2-7; a weak D match, TRBD2 (6 bases). The V and J ends lost 5 bases and 6 bases respectively, with 17 bases between them. The CDR3 sequence is 14 residues long. Germline V gives CDR1 SEHNR, CDR2 FQNEAQ (reference sequence). The CDR3 DNA reads TGTGCCAGCAGCCCCAATGTAGGCGGGATCGAGCAGTACTTC. As protein: CASSPNVGGIEQYF.

The gene calls are TRBV7-9 and TRBJ1-1, with 7 bases lining up with TRBD1. The trim removed 8 bases at V and 3 bases at J, leaving 6 bases unmatched. This CDR3 is 13 amino acids long. CDR1 and CDR2 from the germline V gene are SEHNR and FQNEAQ (reference sequence). CDR3 amino acids: CASRGQGDTEAFF. As DNA, the CDR3 is TGTGCCAGCCGGGGGCAGGGGGACACTGAAGCTTTCTTT.

This chain links TRBV7-3 with TRBJ2-5; the match to TRBD2 covers 10 bases. The CDR3 extends over 15 amino acids. V gave up 5 bases and J gave up 5 bases; unmatched junction bases: 8. CDR1 SGHTA and CDR2 FQGTGA come from the germline V gene. CDR3 sequence reads: CASSRGTSVVETQYF. CDR3 sequence (DNA): TGTGCCAGCAGCAGGGGGACTAGCGTTGTCGAGACCCAGTACTTC.

This clone came up once. V and J are TRBV4-1 and TRBJ1-2; TRBD1 aligns across 8 bases. Unmatched junction bases numbered 9, after V lost 5 bases and J lost 4 bases. The CDR3 contains 15 residues. Germline CDR1 and CDR2: MGHRA and YSYEKL. The CDR3 loop reads CASSVGDRTTYGYTF. The CDR3 DNA follows: TGCGCCAGCAGCGTCGGGGACAGGACTACCTATGGCTACACCTTC.

This chain links TRBV5-4 with TRBJ2-5; 8 bases are a match to TRBD1. The CDR3 is 14 residues long. V lost 4 bases and J lost 3; bases outside the gene matches: 5. Germline CDR1 is SGHNT and CDR2 is YYREEE (reference sequence). CDR3 sequence (DNA): TGTGCCAGCAGCGCACAGGGGGTAAAAGAGACCCAGTACTTC. Its protein product is CASSAQGVKETQYF.

The chain uses TRBV5-4 and TRBJ1-2; 8 bases map to TRBD1. CDR1 SGHNT and CDR2 YYREEE come from the germline V gene (reference sequence). The length of the CDR3 is 12 residues. Trimming at V came to 5 bases and at J to 7 bases, leaving 4 bases not matched to a gene. CDR3 amino acids: CASRLTGVGYTF. The DNA of the CDR3 is TGTGCCAGCAGGTTGACAGGGGTTGGCTACACCTTC.

The chain is built from TRBV7-3 and TRBJ2-1; TRBD2 matches at 14 bases. The germline V gene has CDR1 SGHTA and CDR2 FQGTGA. The CDR3 spans 15 residues. J lost 8 bases, V lost 5 bases, and 5 bases had no gene match. The CDR3 loop reads CASSEPGLAGDEQFF. As DNA, the CDR3 is TGTGCCAGCAGCGAACCGGGACTAGCGGGAGATGAGCAGTTCTTC.

This chain joins TRBV14 and TRBJ1-1; the match to TRBD1 covers 11 bases. There are 18 residues in the CDR3. V shed 4 bases and J 3 bases; nucleotides not matched to a gene: 13. Germline V gives CDR1 SGHDN, CDR2 FVKESK. The CDR3 sequence: CASSPGPGQGARDTEAFF. Written as DNA, the CDR3 is TGTGCCAGCAGCCCTGGACCAGGACAGGGGGCGAGGGACACTGAAGCTTTCTTT.

V is TRBV7-9 and J is TRBJ1-2, with no clear D. The germline V gene encodes CDR1 SEHNR and CDR2 FQNEAQ (reference sequence). The V and J ends lost 4 bases and 2 bases respectively, with 8 bases between them. CDR3 length equals 13 residues. This chain's CDR3 is CASSSERNYGYTF. The CDR3 bases are TGTGCCAGCAGCTCCGAACGGAACTATGGCTACACCTTC.

This clone was recorded once. The sample carries other DNA sequences with the same CDR3. This sequence joins TRBV6-5 and TRBJ1-6, with D unresolved. The V end was cut by 0 bases, the J end by 5 bases, with 8 bases between. The CDR3 spans 15 residues. Per germline, CDR1 MNHEY and CDR2 SVGAGI. As DNA, the CDR3 is TGTGCCAGCAGTTACTCGAACAGAGATAATTCACCCCTCCACTTT. It specifies CASSYSNRDNSPLHF.

CDR3 in DNA: TGTGCCAGCTCCCGTGTGGGGCCGATGGTCATAACCAATCAGCCCCAGCATTTT. Its protein product is CASSRVGPMVITNQPQHF. V and J are TRBV18 and TRBJ1-5, with D possibly being TRBD1 (5 bases). V gave up 6 bases and J gave up 3 bases, with 24 bases separating them. There are 18 residues in the CDR3. Germline V gene sequence: CDR1 KGHSH, CDR2 LQKENI.

The chain carries TRBV4-2 and TRBJ1-1, with D possibly being TRBD1 (6 bases). The germline V gene has CDR1 LGHNA and CDR2 YNFKEQ. This CDR3 comprises 14 residues. Trimming took off 0 bases at V and 6 bases at J, with 11 bases between the two ends. Here the CDR3 reads CASSQERGGSEAFF. Written as DNA, the CDR3 is TGTGCCAGCAGCCAAGAGAGGGGGGGGTCTGAAGCTTTCTTT.